The 26 T cell receptor beta chains in this list originate from one sample, sequenced in a study of blood T cell repertoires in COVID-19. Some clones are missing from TCRdb's copy, which holds only in-frame ones; the method was immunoSEQ multiplex PCR. The repertoire holds tens of thousands of clones, with around 88% as singletons. Sequencing input: peripheral blood. These receptors were collected from a man aged 65 to 79 with active or convalescent COVID-19.

This chain joins TRBV19 and TRBJ2-7; D gene unclear. The germline CDR1 and CDR2 sequences are LNHDA and SQIVND (reference sequence). The CDR3 has 12 residues. Trimming removed 3 bases from V and 6 bases from J, with 9 bases in between. CDR3 in amino acids: CASSMRSAEQYF. Here the CDR3 DNA reads TGTGCCAGTAGTATGAGGAGTGCCGAGCAGTACTTC.

The chain recombines TRBV5-1 with TRBJ1-2; D not certain. V lost 7 bases to trimming and J lost 4 bases, with 17 bases between them. There are 14 residues in the CDR3. Germline V gene sequence: CDR1 SGHRS, CDR2 YFSETQ. As DNA, the CDR3 is TGCGCCAGCCAAGACCGGGAGTCGGCCTATGGCTACACCTTC. This sequence encodes CASQDRESAYGYTF.

The chain has TRBV6-5 and TRBJ2-3, with TRBD1 as a possible D gene (5 bases). V was cut by 1 base and J by 4 bases, with 6 bases left in between. This CDR3 has 13 residues. CDR1 is MNHEY, CDR2 SVGAGI, per germline. The CDR3 spells CASSYLQADTQYF. The CDR3 nucleotides are TGTGCCAGCAGTTACTTACAGGCAGATACGCAGTATTTT.

CDR3 region: CASSLRGTAQETQYF. The CDR3 DNA is TGCGCCAGCAGCTTGCGGGGGACTGCACAAGAGACCCAGTACTTC. The rearrangement uses TRBV5-1 and TRBJ2-5; weak D call: TRBD2 (6 bases). Per the germline V gene, CDR1 is SGHRS and CDR2 is YFSETQ. The CDR3 totals 15 residues. V lost 1 base, J lost 2 bases, and 12 bases lay in between.

The rearrangement joins TRBV27 to TRBJ2-7; 9 bases align to TRBD2. V was clipped by 6 bases and J by 3 bases; unmatched bases: 6. The CDR3 is 14 amino acids. Germline V gene lookup returns CDR1 MNHEY and CDR2 SMNVEV (reference sequence). CDR3 residues: CASSWASGNYEQYF. CDR3 sequence (DNA): TGTGCCAGCAGCTGGGCTAGCGGGAACTACGAGCAGTACTTC.

This clone appeared a few times. This chain links TRBV11-2 with TRBJ2-1; 12 positions agree with TRBD2. CDR1 and CDR2 (germline): SGHAT, FQNNGV. The J segment lost 9 bases and the V segment lost 6 bases, leaving 9 bases of the junction unmatched. This CDR3 is 15 amino acids long. The CDR3 loop is CASSLLAGGPGEQFF. CDR3 in DNA: TGTGCCAGCAGTCTTCTAGCGGGAGGGCCCGGTGAGCAGTTCTTC.

The CDR3 reads CASGPKGQGAYETQYF. In DNA form, the CDR3 reads TGTGCCAGCGGTCCAAAGGGCCAGGGGGCTTACGAGACCCAGTACTTC. The chain couples TRBV2 to TRBJ2-5; 8 nucleotides align to TRBD1. CDR1 is SNHLY, CDR2 FYNNEI, per germline. The CDR3 consists of 16 residues. The J segment lost 5 bases and the V segment lost 8 bases, leaving 16 bases of the junction unmatched. The full variable domain, with the rest looked up from reference TRBV2 and TRBJ2-5, is EPEVTQTPSHQVTQMGQEVILRCVPISNHLYFYWYRQILGQKVEFLVSFYNNEISEKSEIFDDQFSVERPDGSNFTLKIRSTKLEDSAMYFCASGPKGQGAYETQYFGPGTRLLVL.

The chain combines TRBV28 with TRBJ1-2, with D possibly TRBD1 on 5 matching bases. The CDR3 contains 16 residues. Trimming removed 5 bases from V and 4 bases from J, with 20 bases in between. Germline V gene lookup returns CDR1 MDHEN and CDR2 SYDVKM. The CDR3 sequence: CASSPPGSGFGYGYTF. CDR3 DNA: TGTGCCAGCAGTCCACCCGGGTCAGGGTTTGGCTATGGCTACACCTTC.

The rearrangement joins TRBV7-6 to TRBJ2-7; D is possibly TRBD2 (5 bases). Trimming pared 5 bases from V and 0 bases from J, leaving 11 bases between. Germline CDR1 is SGHVS and CDR2 is FNYEAQ. The CDR3 sequence is 14 residues long. The DNA of the CDR3 is TGTGCCAGCAGCCCGTTCGGGATCTCCTACGAGCAGTACTTC. It specifies CASSPFGISYEQYF.

This chain connects TRBV19 to TRBJ1-1; tentatively, D is TRBD1 (5 bases). From germline, CDR1 is LNHDA and CDR2 SQIVND (reference sequence). V lost 1 base to trimming and J lost 4 bases, with 10 bases between them. CDR3 length equals 14 residues. CDR3 sequence reads: CASSIGQGGTEAFF. CDR3 nucleotides: TGTGCCAGTAGTATAGGTCAGGGTGGCACTGAAGCTTTCTTT.

This clone was picked up one time. The rearrangement uses TRBV6-6 and TRBJ2-3; the match to TRBD2 covers 12 bases. The CDR3 covers 18 residues. The junction had 11 bases not matched to a gene; V was cut back by 5 bases and J by 2 bases. Germline-derived CDR1 and CDR2 are MNHNY and SVGAGI (reference sequence). The CDR3, as DNA: TGTGCCAGCAGTCTGACTAGCGGGAGTCTAGGGCCCACAGATACGCAGTATTTT. This sequence encodes CASSLTSGSLGPTDTQYF.

V and J are TRBV30 and TRBJ2-1; TRBD2 matches 12 bases. Trimming removed 7 bases from V and 12 bases from J; junction bases left unmatched: 10. Per the germline V gene, CDR1 is GTSNPN and CDR2 is SVGIG (reference sequence). This CDR3 comprises 13 residues. The chain's CDR3 is CALTSGSVGGQFF. DNA for the CDR3: TGTGCCTTGACTAGCGGGAGTGTGGGAGGGCAGTTCTTC.

The gene calls are TRBV6-1 and TRBJ2-7; D is uncertain. Trimming took 0 bases from V and 4 from J, leaving 22 bases between them. Per the germline V gene, CDR1 is MNHNS and CDR2 is SASEGT. This CDR3 contains 18 residues. The CDR3 nucleotides are TGTGCCAGCAGTGAAGCGATGGGCCCTGGCGACCTTAGTTACGAGCAGTACTTC. It yields the protein CASSEAMGPGDLSYEQYF.

The chain employs TRBV5-8 and TRBJ1-1; 10 nucleotides line up with TRBD1. The germline V gene encodes CDR1 SGHTS and CDR2 YDEGEE. The CDR3 is 14 amino acids. Trimming cost V 2 bases and J 4 bases; bases outside gene matches: 2. The CDR3 bases are TGTGCCAGCAGCTTAGGACAGGGGGGCACTGAAGCTTTCTTT. Translation: CASSLGQGGTEAFF.

A remark on this clone: A read error may produce the germline difference seen at one junction end. V is TRBV6-2 or TRBV6-3 and J is TRBJ2-7; 11 bases align to TRBD2. Germline lookup yields CDR1 MNHEY and CDR2 SVGEGT. The CDR3 runs to 17 residues. CDR3 in amino acids: CASSSIFSGGVSHEQYF. The CDR3 region has the DNA TGTGCCAGCAGTTCCATCTTTAGCGGGGGGGTCTCCCACGAGCAGTACTTC.

The count of this clone is one. V usage is TRBV2 and J usage is TRBJ2-2; possibly TRBD2 for D (5 bases). The V and J ends lost 3 bases and 5 bases respectively, with 13 bases between them. CDR3 size: 15 residues. Germline V lookup: CDR1 SNHLY, CDR2 FYNNEI. The CDR3 DNA follows: TGTGCCAGCAGTGAGGTGGGAGCATCAACCGGGGAGCTGTTTTTT. Protein: CASSEVGASTGELFF.

The chain joins TRBV4-1 to TRBJ2-1; D is undetermined. The CDR3 loop spans 15 amino acids. Between the trimmed V and J ends, which lost 2 bases and 1 base, there was a span of 9 bases. Germline V gene lookup returns CDR1 MGHRA and CDR2 YSYEKL. In DNA form, the CDR3 reads TGCGCCAGCAGCCAAAGCCAACTATCCTACAATGAGCAGTTCTTC. This translates into CASSQSQLSYNEQFF.

This rearrangement joins TRBV3-1 (or the pseudogene TRBV3-2) to TRBJ1-5; a weak D match, TRBD1 (6 bases). V was clipped by 0 bases and J by 5 bases, with 11 bases between them. CDR1 and CDR2 from the germline V gene are LGHDT and YNNKEL (reference sequence). The length of the CDR3 is 15 residues. The CDR3 DNA sequence: TGTGCCAGCAGCCAAGATAGGGGGACGCATCAGCCCCAGCATTTT. Protein product: CASSQDRGTHQPQHF.

The chain combines TRBV27 with TRBJ1-5; D call uncertain. V was cut by 0 bases and J by 7 bases, with 7 bases left in between. This CDR3 spans 13 amino acids. Germline V lookup: CDR1 MNHEY, CDR2 SMNVEV (reference sequence). Written as DNA, the CDR3 is TGTGCCAGCAGTTTATCAGGTAGCCAGCCCCAGCATTTT. Protein: CASSLSGSQPQHF.

This chain connects TRBV6-6 to TRBJ1-1; 9 nucleotides agree with TRBD1. This CDR3 is built from 15 residues. Germline V CDR1 and CDR2: MNHNY, SVGAGI (reference sequence). V lost 7 bases to trimming and J lost 0 bases; unmatched junction nucleotides: 6. The CDR3 DNA reads as TGTGCCAGCAACCGGGGACAGGGTATGAACACTGAAGCTTTCTTT. Translated: CASNRGQGMNTEAFF.

The chain is built from TRBV19 and TRBJ2-1; tentatively, D is TRBD2 (5 bases). The CDR3 covers 15 residues. V gave up 1 base and J gave up 7 bases, with 14 bases separating them. CDR1 and CDR2 from the germline V gene are LNHDA and SQIVND (reference sequence). The CDR3 protein is CASSIGRATGNEQFF. In DNA, the CDR3 is TGTGCCAGTAGTATAGGGCGGGCCACCGGAAATGAGCAGTTCTTC.

This sequence joins TRBV6-5 and TRBJ1-2, with D perhaps TRBD1 (6 bases). Germline CDR1 reads MNHEY; CDR2 reads SVGAGI. The CDR3 is 16 residues long. Trimming shortened V by 0 bases and J by 5 bases, and 16 bases separated the two germline ends. The CDR3 bases are TGTGCCAGCAGTTACTCAAATGACCAGGGGCGGTATGGCTACACCTTC. Translated: CASSYSNDQGRYGYTF.

This clone came up once. The chain is built from TRBV13 and TRBJ2-1, with D maybe TRBD2 (7 bases). This CDR3 region has 16 residues. Trimming pared 3 bases from V and 2 bases from J, leaving 14 bases between. CDR1 PRHDT and CDR2 FYEKMQ come from the germline V gene (reference sequence). CDR3 in DNA: TGTGCCAGCAGCTTGGGGGGGCGCATACCCTACAATGAGCAGTTCTTC. It codes for CASSLGGRIPYNEQFF.

Only a few counts were recorded for this clone. The genes are TRBV10-3 and TRBJ1-1, with D tentatively TRBD1 (6 bases). With 5 bases removed from V and 2 bases from J, the gap between germline ends came to 12 bases. Looked up from germline, CDR1 is ENHRY and CDR2 is SYGVKD. CDR3 length equals 14 residues. CDR3 nucleotide sequence: TGTGCCATCAGTATCTCGACAGGCAACACTGAAGCTTTCTTT. Translated, it gives CAISISTGNTEAFF.

V usage is TRBV6-5 and J usage is TRBJ1-1; TRBD1 might be the D (6 bases). Trimming removed 6 bases at V and 4 bases at J, with 18 bases between. The CDR3 runs to 15 residues. Germline CDR1 reads MNHEY; CDR2 reads SVGAGI. CDR3 sequence reads: CASRPDQTGFTEAFF. CDR3 coding DNA: TGTGCCAGCAGACCGGATCAGACAGGCTTCACTGAAGCTTTCTTT.

In DNA form, the CDR3 reads TGTGCCTGGAGTAAAACAGGGGGCGTAAACCAGCCCCAGCATTTT. Translation: CAWSKTGGVNQPQHF. The chain couples TRBV30 to TRBJ1-5; 9 nucleotides match TRBD1. From germline, CDR1 is GTSNPN and CDR2 SVGIG (reference sequence). This CDR3 region has 15 residues. V dropped 2 bases and J dropped 7; count of bases not matched to a gene: 9.